These T cell receptor beta chains were read from a single sample in a study of T cells after posttransplantation cyclophosphamide. Assay: immunoSEQ multiplex PCR; the TCRdb copy retains only in-frame clones and omits some. The data show 11,000 or so clones, with more than 80% seen just once and about 5% held by the top ten. The material sequenced was PBMCs, taken after allogeneic stem cell transplant with posttransplant cyclophosphamide. The source is a female patient in her 50s who received an allogeneic stem cell transplant from a related donor, was CMV-positive, and had no GVHD. Some T cells may have originated in the graft donor. CDR3s include the opening cysteine and the closing phenylalanine or tryptophan. Fields, in order: D gene, clone size, V gene, J gene, CDR3 protein, CDR3 DNA. The D gene is left open where the match is weak. Clone size is given for some rows only: seen once, a few or many times, or a class if the clone is expanded.

D: TRBD1; size: once; V: TRBV2; J: TRBJ1-2; CDR3: CASRSGQGEGGYTF; DNA: TGTGCCAGCAGGTCCGGACAGGGTGAAGGGGGCTACACCTTC
D: -; size: -; V: TRBV5-1; J: TRBJ2-3; CDR3: CASSKVEVSTDTQYF; DNA: TGCGCCAGCAGCAAAGTGGAGGTCAGCACAGATACGCAGTATTTT
D: -; size: -; V: TRBV7-9; J: TRBJ2-3; CDR3: CASSPTGFLRTDTQYF; DNA: TGTGCCAGCAGCCCGACAGGATTTCTTCGCACAGATACGCAGTATTTT
D: -; size: -; V: TRBV5-1; J: TRBJ2-5; CDR3: CASSPPLRETQYF; DNA: TGCGCCAGCAGCCCCCCCCTTCGGGAGACCCAGTACTTC
D: TRBD1; size: -; V: TRBV18; J: TRBJ1-2; CDR3: CASSPRTGGVIGYTF; DNA: TGTGCCAGCTCACCGCGGACAGGGGGAGTAATAGGCTACACCTTC
D: -; size: once; V: TRBV2; J: TRBJ2-1; CDR3: CASSEDRNSYNEQFF; DNA: TGTGCCAGCAGTGAGGACAGAAACTCTTACAATGAGCAGTTCTTC
D: -; size: -; V: TRBV4-2; J: TRBJ2-3; CDR3: CASSQDRRIARGTQYF; DNA: TGTGCCAGCAGCCAAGATAGGCGGATAGCAAGAGGTACGCAGTATTTT
D: -; size: -; V: TRBV2; J: TRBJ1-5; CDR3: CASSEAAGLQPQHF; DNA: TGTGCCAGCAGTGAAGCAGCCGGACTCCAGCCCCAGCATTTT
D: -; size: -; V: TRBV11-2; J: TRBJ2-7; CDR3: CASSLDGGQYF; DNA: TGTGCCAGCAGCCTGGACGGGGGGCAGTACTTC
D: -; size: once; V: TRBV7-6; J: TRBJ1-1; CDR3: CASSLYQGRTFF; DNA: TGTGCCAGCAGCTTATATCAGGGTAGAACTTTCTTT
D: -; size: -; V: TRBV28; J: TRBJ2-3; CDR3: CASSLGSLGGDTQYF; DNA: TGTGCCAGCAGTTTAGGCTCACTCGGGGGAGATACGCAGTATTTT
D: TRBD2; size: -; V: TRBV2; J: TRBJ2-3; CDR3: CTSSSSGGLDTQYF; DNA: TGTACCAGCAGCTCTAGCGGGGGGCTAGATACGCAGTATTTT
D: TRBD1; size: -; V: TRBV10-3; J: TRBJ2-7; CDR3: CATFGQGTYEQYF; DNA: TGTGCCACCTTTGGACAGGGGACCTACGAGCAGTACTTC
D: TRBD1; size: -; V: TRBV6-5; J: TRBJ2-7; CDR3: CASSYPSGQGTYEQYF; DNA: TGTGCCAGCAGTTACCCGTCCGGACAGGGAACCTACGAGCAGTACTTC
D: TRBD1; size: -; V: TRBV12-5; J: TRBJ1-6; CDR3: CASGFGQGKSALHF; DNA: TGTGCTAGTGGTTTTGGACAGGGAAAGTCGGCCCTCCACTTT
D: TRBD1; size: -; V: TRBV5-1; J: TRBJ2-1; CDR3: CASSLDPDYYRGPYNEQFF; DNA: TGCGCCAGCAGCTTGGATCCGGACTACTACAGGGGGCCCTACAATGAGCAGTTCTTC
D: TRBD2; size: few; V: TRBV7-2; J: TRBJ2-5; CDR3: CASSRGLAGQETQYF; DNA: TGTGCCAGCAGCCGGGGACTAGCGGGACAAGAGACCCAGTACTTC
D: -; size: -; V: TRBV6-5; J: TRBJ1-4; CDR3: CASSYPPSGEKLFF; DNA: TGTGCCAGCAGTTACCCCCCCTCAGGGGAAAAACTGTTTTTT
D: TRBD1; size: -; V: TRBV27; J: TRBJ2-2; CDR3: CASSYDRQGVTGELFF; DNA: TGTGCCAGCAGTTACGACAGACAGGGGGTCACCGGGGAGCTGTTTTTT
D: TRBD2; size: -; V: TRBV2; J: TRBJ2-5; CDR3: CASKVGLALGETQYF; DNA: TGTGCCAGCAAGGTCGGACTAGCTTTAGGAGAGACCCAGTACTTC
D: -; size: -; V: TRBV4-1; J: TRBJ1-1; CDR3: CASSQEEGANTEAFF; DNA: TGCGCCAGCAGCCAAGAAGAAGGGGCCAACACTGAAGCTTTCTTT
D: -; size: -; V: TRBV19; J: TRBJ1-4; CDR3: CASSLTGRDSTNEKLFF; DNA: TGTGCCAGTAGTCTAACGGGGAGGGATTCAACTAATGAAAAACTGTTTTTT
D: TRBD1; size: -; V: TRBV4-1; J: TRBJ1-6; CDR3: CASSPWDRVNSPLHF; DNA: TGCGCCAGCAGCCCCTGGGACAGGGTGAATTCACCCCTCCACTTT
D: -; size: -; V: TRBV6-5; J: TRBJ1-1; CDR3: CASSYSASATEAFF; DNA: TGTGCCAGCAGTTACTCGGCATCTGCCACTGAAGCTTTCTTT
D: TRBD1; size: few; V: TRBV2; J: TRBJ1-3; CDR3: CASSNSRTGTSGNTIYF; DNA: TGTGCCAGCAGTAACTCCCGGACAGGCACCTCTGGAAACACCATATATTTT
D: -; size: -; V: TRBV5-1; J: TRBJ1-4; CDR3: CASSAGGRLTNEKLFF; DNA: TGCGCCAGCAGCGCGGGGGGACGGTTAACTAATGAAAAACTGTTTTTT
D: -; size: -; V: TRBV7-2; J: TRBJ1-1; CDR3: CASRRQLNTEAFF; DNA: TGTGCCAGCAGAAGACAGTTGAACACTGAAGCTTTCTTT
D: -; size: -; V: TRBV11-3; J: TRBJ1-1; CDR3: CASSLLGGTEAFF; DNA: TGTGCCAGCAGCCTCCTAGGGGGTACTGAAGCTTTCTTT
D: -; size: once; V: TRBV11-2; J: TRBJ1-2; CDR3: CASGFSGSNYGYTF; DNA: TGTGCCAGCGGCTTCTCAGGGTCCAACTATGGCTACACCTTC
D: TRBD2; size: -; V: TRBV5-1; J: TRBJ2-5; CDR3: CASSLGRGGPLQETQYF; DNA: TGCGCCAGCAGCTTAGGGCGGGGGGGCCCCCTCCAAGAGACCCAGTACTTC
D: TRBD1; size: -; V: TRBV19; J: TRBJ1-1; CDR3: CASSEDRGALTAFF; DNA: TGTGCCAGTAGTGAGGACAGGGGCGCTTTAACGGCTTTCTTT
D: -; size: -; V: TRBV11-2; J: TRBJ2-5; CDR3: CASSYRGQAVQETQYF; DNA: TGTGCCAGCAGCTACCGAGGGCAGGCGGTCCAAGAGACCCAGTACTTC
D: TRBD1; size: -; V: TRBV9; J: TRBJ1-4; CDR3: CASSVDPGGRYEKLFF; DNA: TGTGCCAGCAGCGTAGACCCAGGGGGCCGTTATGAAAAACTGTTTTTT
D: TRBD1; size: few; V: TRBV6-1; J: TRBJ2-7; CDR3: CASRNDRGDSYEQYF; DNA: TGTGCCAGCAGGAACGACAGGGGGGATTCCTACGAGCAGTACTTC
D: TRBD1; size: few; V: TRBV28; J: TRBJ1-6; CDR3: CASSPQGAQNSPLHF; DNA: TGTGCCAGCAGTCCGCAGGGGGCGCAGAATTCACCCCTCCACTTT
D: -; size: once; V: TRBV2; J: TRBJ2-3; CDR3: CASRATGTSGTQYF; DNA: TGTGCCAGCAGGGCAACGGGAACTTCGGGGACGCAGTATTTT
D: TRBD1; size: -; V: TRBV30; J: TRBJ2-5; CDR3: CAWSAGTDQETQYF; DNA: TGTGCCTGGAGTGCCGGGACAGACCAAGAGACCCAGTACTTC
D: -; size: -; V: TRBV9; J: TRBJ2-5; CDR3: CASSVVGGAETQYF; DNA: TGTGCCAGCAGCGTAGTTGGGGGGGCAGAGACCCAGTACTTC
D: TRBD1; size: -; V: TRBV2; J: TRBJ2-5; CDR3: CASSRDSYGEQYF; DNA: TGTGCCAGCAGTCGGGACAGTTACGGGGAGCAGTACTTC
D: -; size: once; V: TRBV5-6; J: TRBJ1-4; CDR3: CASSPWRDSLRGTNEKLFF; DNA: TGTGCCAGCAGCCCATGGCGGGACTCCCTCCGAGGAACTAATGAAAAACTGTTTTTT
D: -; size: -; V: TRBV27; J: TRBJ2-6; CDR3: CASTFLSGANVLTF; DNA: TGTGCCAGCACTTTCTTATCTGGGGCCAACGTCCTGACTTTC
D: -; size: -; V: TRBV7-2; J: TRBJ2-2; CDR3: CASSLVAPGELFF; DNA: TGTGCCAGCAGCTTAGTGGCCCCCGGGGAGCTGTTTTTT
D: TRBD1; size: -; V: TRBV7-9; J: TRBJ1-1; CDR3: CASSFPETGRGRVAEAFF; DNA: TGTGCCAGCAGCTTTCCTGAGACAGGGCGAGGCAGGGTGGCTGAAGCTTTCTTT
D: TRBD1; size: few; V: TRBV6-5; J: TRBJ1-1; CDR3: CASSYGDSEAFF; DNA: TGTGCCAGCAGTTACGGGGACAGTGAAGCTTTCTTT
D: -; size: once; V: TRBV11-1; J: TRBJ2-7; CDR3: CASSVDTHPYEQYF; DNA: TGTGCCAGCAGCGTCGACACGCACCCCTACGAGCAGTACTTC
D: -; size: -; V: TRBV29-1; J: TRBJ2-1; CDR3: CSVPRAYNEQFF; DNA: TGCAGCGTTCCGCGAGCGTACAATGAGCAGTTCTTC
D: -; size: -; V: TRBV18; J: TRBJ2-7; CDR3: CASSPWEEDEQYF; DNA: TGTGCCAGCTCACCCTGGGAGGAGGACGAGCAGTACTTC